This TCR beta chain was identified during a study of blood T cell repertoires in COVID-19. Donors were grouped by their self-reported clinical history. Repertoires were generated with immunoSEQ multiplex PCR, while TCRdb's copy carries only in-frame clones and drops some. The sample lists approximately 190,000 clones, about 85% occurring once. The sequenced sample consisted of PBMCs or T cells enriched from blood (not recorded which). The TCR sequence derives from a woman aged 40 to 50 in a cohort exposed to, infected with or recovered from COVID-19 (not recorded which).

In DNA, the CDR3 is TGTGCCAGTAGTGTCGAGCGGGGGTCCTACCCCTACGAGCAGTACTTC. It translates to CASSVERGSYPYEQYF. The rearrangement uses TRBV19 and TRBJ2-7; 8 nucleotides line up with TRBD2. CDR1 and CDR2 from the germline V gene are LNHDA and SQIVND (reference sequence). Trimming cost V 5 bases and J 2 bases; bases outside gene matches: 11. This CDR3 has 16 amino acids.